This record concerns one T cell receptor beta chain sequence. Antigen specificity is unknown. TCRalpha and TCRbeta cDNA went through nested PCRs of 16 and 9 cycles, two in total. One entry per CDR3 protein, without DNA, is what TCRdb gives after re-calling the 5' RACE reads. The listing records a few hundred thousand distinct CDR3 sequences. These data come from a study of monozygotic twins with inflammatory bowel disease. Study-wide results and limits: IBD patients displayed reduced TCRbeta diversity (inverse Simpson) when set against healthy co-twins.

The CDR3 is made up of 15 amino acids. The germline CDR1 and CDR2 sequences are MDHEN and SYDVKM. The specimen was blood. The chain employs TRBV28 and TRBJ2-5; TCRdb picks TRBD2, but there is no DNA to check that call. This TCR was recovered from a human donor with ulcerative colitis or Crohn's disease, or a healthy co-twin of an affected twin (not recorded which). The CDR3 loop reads CASSFTRRGPETQYF.